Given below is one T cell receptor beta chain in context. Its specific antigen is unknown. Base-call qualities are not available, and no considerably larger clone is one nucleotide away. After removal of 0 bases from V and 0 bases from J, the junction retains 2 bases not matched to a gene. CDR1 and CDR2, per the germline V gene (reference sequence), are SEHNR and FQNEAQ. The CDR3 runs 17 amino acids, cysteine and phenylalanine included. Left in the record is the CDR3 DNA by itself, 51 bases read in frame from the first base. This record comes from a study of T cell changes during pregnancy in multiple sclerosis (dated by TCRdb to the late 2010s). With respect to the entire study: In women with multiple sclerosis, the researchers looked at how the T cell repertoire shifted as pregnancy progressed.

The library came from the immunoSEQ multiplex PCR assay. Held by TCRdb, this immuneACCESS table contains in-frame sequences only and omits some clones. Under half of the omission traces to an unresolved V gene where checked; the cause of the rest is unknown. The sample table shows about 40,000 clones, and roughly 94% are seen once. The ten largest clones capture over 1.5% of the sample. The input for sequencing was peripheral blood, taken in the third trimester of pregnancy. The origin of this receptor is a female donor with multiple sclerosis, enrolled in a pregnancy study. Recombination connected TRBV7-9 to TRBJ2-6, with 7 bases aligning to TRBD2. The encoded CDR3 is CASSLAGLLSGANVLTF. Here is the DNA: TGTGCCAGCAGCTTAGCGGGACTACTCTCTGGGGCCAACGTCCTGACTTTC.